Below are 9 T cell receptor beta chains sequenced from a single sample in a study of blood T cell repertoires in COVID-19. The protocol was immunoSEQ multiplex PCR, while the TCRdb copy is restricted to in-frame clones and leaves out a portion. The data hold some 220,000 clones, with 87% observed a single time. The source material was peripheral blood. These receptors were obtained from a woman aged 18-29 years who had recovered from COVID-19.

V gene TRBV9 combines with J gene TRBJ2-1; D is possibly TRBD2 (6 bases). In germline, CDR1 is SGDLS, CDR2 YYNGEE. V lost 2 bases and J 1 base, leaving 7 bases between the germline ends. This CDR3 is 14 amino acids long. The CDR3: CASSVGTSYNEQFF. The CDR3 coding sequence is TGTGCCAGCAGCGTCGGGACTTCCTACAATGAGCAGTTCTTC.

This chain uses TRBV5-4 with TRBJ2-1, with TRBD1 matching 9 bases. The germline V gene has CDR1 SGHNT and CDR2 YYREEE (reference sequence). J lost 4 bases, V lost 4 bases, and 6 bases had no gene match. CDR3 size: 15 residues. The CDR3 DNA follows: TGTGCCAGCAGCCCCCGGGACAGGGCGTACAATGAGCAGTTCTTC. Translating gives CASSPRDRAYNEQFF.

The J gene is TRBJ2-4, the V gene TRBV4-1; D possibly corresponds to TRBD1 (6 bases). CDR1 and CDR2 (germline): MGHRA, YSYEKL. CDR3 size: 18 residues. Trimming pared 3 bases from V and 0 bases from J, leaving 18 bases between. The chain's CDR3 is CASSQGHFFGLAKNIQYF. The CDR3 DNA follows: TGCGCCAGCAGCCAGGGACATTTTTTCGGTCTAGCCAAAAACATTCAGTACTTC.

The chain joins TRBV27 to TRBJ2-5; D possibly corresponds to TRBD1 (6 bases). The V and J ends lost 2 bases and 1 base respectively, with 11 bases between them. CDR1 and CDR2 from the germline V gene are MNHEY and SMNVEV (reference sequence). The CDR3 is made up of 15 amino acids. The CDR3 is CASSLVRGRQETQYF. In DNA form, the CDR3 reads TGTGCCAGCAGTTTAGTCAGGGGCCGCCAAGAGACCCAGTACTTC.

The CDR3 is CASSPHTTGNDGYTF. Written as DNA, the CDR3 is TGCGCCAGCAGCCCCCACACGACAGGGAATGATGGCTACACCTTC. The V and J genes are TRBV5-1 and TRBJ1-2; the match to TRBD1 covers 7 bases. J gave up 6 bases and V 4 bases, and 12 bases lay outside the gene matches. The CDR3 is 15 residues long. Germline V gives CDR1 SGHRS, CDR2 YFSETQ.

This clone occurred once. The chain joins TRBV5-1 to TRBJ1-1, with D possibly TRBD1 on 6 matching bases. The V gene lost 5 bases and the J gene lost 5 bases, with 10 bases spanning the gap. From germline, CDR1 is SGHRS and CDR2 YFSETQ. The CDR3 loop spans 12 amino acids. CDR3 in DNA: TGCGCCAGCAGTACAGGGTTTACTGAAGCTTTCTTT. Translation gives CASSTGFTEAFF.

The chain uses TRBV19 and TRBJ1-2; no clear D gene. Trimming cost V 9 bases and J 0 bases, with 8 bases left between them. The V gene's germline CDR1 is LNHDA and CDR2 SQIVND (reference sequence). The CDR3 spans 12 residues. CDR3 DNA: TGTGCCAGCAGGCGATCTAACTATGGCTACACCTTC. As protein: CASRRSNYGYTF.

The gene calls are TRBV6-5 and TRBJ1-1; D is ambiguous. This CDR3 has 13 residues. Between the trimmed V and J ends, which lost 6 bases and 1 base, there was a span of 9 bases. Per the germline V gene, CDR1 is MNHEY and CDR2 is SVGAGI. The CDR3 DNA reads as TGTGCCAGCAGCGAGGGCAGGAACACTGAAGCTTTCTTT. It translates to CASSEGRNTEAFF.

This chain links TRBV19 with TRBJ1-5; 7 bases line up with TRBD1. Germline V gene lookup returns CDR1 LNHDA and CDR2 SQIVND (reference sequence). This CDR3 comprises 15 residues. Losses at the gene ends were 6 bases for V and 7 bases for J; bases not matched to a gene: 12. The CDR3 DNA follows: TGTGCCAGTAGCCTTTACCGGGACAGAGGACAGCCCCAGCATTTT. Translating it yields CASSLYRDRGQPQHF.